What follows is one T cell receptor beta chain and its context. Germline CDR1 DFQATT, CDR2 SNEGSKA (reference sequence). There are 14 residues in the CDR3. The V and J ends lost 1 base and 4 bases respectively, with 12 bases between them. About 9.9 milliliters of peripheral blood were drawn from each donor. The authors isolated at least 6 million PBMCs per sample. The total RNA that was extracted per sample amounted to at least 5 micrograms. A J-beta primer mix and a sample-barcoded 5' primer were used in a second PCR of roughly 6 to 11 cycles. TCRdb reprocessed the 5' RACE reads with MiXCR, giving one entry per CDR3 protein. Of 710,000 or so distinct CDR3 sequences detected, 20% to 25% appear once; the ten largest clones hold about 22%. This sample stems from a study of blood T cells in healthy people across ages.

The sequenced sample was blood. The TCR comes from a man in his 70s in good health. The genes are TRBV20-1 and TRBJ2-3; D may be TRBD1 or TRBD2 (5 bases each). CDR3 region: CSARGGGGADTQYF. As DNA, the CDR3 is TGCAGTGCTAGAGGTGGGGGTGGCGCAGATACGCAGTATTTT.